Sequencing of this T cell receptor beta chain was carried out in a study of cytomegalovirus exposure and HLA in healthy donors. This CDR3 is built from 12 residues. V shed 4 bases and J shed 10 bases, with 13 bases lying between them. The germline V gene encodes CDR1 MNHNS and CDR2 SASEGT. Remarks on this clone: What it binds is unknown.

PCR amplification relied on 60 Vbeta primers (plus 13 Jbeta primers). In the authors' workflow: About 10 million of about 88 million unique TCR beta chains were shared, per a later count. TCRdb's table, derived via immunoSEQ multiplex PCR, lists solely in-frame clones and lacks some. The V and J calls and the clone size are those of that table, but D and trimming were determined from the DNA. This table holds around 190,000 clones, around 77% found once. General observations from the study: With DRB1 most and HLA-C fewest, TCR association rates differed between HLA loci in a later analysis. After further analysis at a later stage, 17,000 or so TCR beta sequences were associated with HLA alleles at 0.05 false discovery rate.

The sequence derives from a woman aged 25-40 years in good health and CMV-seronegative. V and J are TRBV6-1 and TRBJ1-2; possible D gene TRBD1, 5 bases. Sequenced: PBMCs. CDR3 DNA: TGTGCCAGCAGTGTTCCGGACACTCACTACACCTTC. Its translation: CASSVPDTHYTF.